These T cell receptor beta chains were read from a single sample in a study of blood T cell repertoires in COVID-19. Produced via immunoSEQ multiplex PCR; TCRdb's table is partial and in-frame only. This sample has over 100,000 clones, with 85% found just once. Source material: peripheral blood. The receptor set was obtained from a man older than 75 with acute or convalescent COVID-19. Each CDR3 is given with its conserved first and last residue. Fields, in order: J gene, D gene, V gene, clone size, CDR3 DNA, CDR3 protein. D genes are given only for firm matches. For some rows the clone size is stated as once, few or many, or as a class when expanded; others skip it.

TRBJ1-1,TRBD1,TRBV3-1/TRBV3-2,-,TGTGCCAGCAGCCAAGTGTTCCGGGACAGTCGAACTTTCTTT,CASSQVFRDSRTFF
TRBJ1-2,TRBD1,TRBV3-1/TRBV3-2,-,TGTGCCAGCAACCGACAGGGGGCGAAGGGCTACACCTTC,CASNRQGAKGYTF
TRBJ2-7,-,TRBV27,-,TGTGCCAGCAGTTTATCGCTGGACAACTACGAGCAGTACTTC,CASSLSLDNYEQYF
TRBJ1-2,TRBD1,TRBV7-8,-,TGTGCCAGCAGCTTAGCCGGGACAGGGACCTATGGCTACACCTTC,CASSLAGTGTYGYTF
TRBJ1-5,-,TRBV19,-,TGTGCCAGTAGTCAAGGGGCGAAGCAGCCCCAGCATTTT,CASSQGAKQPQHF
TRBJ1-5,-,TRBV19,few,TGTGCCAGTAGGAGGTACCGTGGGCCCCAGCATTTT,CASRRYRGPQHF
TRBJ2-1,TRBD2,TRBV18,-,TGTGCCAGCTCACCTCAGGGACTAGCGTTGGATGAGCAGTTCTTC,CASSPQGLALDEQFF
TRBJ2-7,TRBD1,TRBV5-6,-,TGTGCCAGCAGCTTGGGGGGACAGGGCCGGAAAGAGCAGTACTTC,CASSLGGQGRKEQYF
TRBJ2-2,-,TRBV11-3,-,TGTGCCAGCAGCTTAGAGAACGGAGGCGGAGCCGGGGAGCTGTTTTTT,CASSLENGGGAGELFF
TRBJ1-4,-,TRBV4-1,few,TGCGCCAGCAGCCAAGCGTTTGAGGAAAAACTGTTTTTT,CASSQAFEEKLFF
TRBJ2-1,TRBD2,TRBV4-1,-,TGCGCCAGCAGCCTACGGGGGGATTATGAGCAGTTCTTC,CASSLRGDYEQFF
TRBJ1-6,-,TRBV6-5,-,TGTGCCAGCAGGGCCTTCAATAATTCACCCCTCCACTTT,CASRAFNNSPLHF
TRBJ1-5,TRBD1,TRBV19,-,TGTGCCAGTAAAAGCAATCCGAACAGGGGACCCTCGTCCAATCAGCCCCAGCATTTT,CASKSNPNRGPSSNQPQHF
TRBJ2-7,TRBD2,TRBV18,-,TGTGCCAGCTCACGTTCTAGCGGGGGGATCGACGAGCAGTACTTC,CASSRSSGGIDEQYF
TRBJ1-2,TRBD1,TRBV11-2,-,TGTGCCAGCAGCCACGGGACAGACACTAACTATGGCTACACCTTC,CASSHGTDTNYGYTF
TRBJ2-5,TRBD1,TRBV6-2/TRBV6-3,-,TGTGCCAGCAGTTACTCCGCGGACAGGGGGGGACAAGAGACCCAGTACTTC,CASSYSADRGGQETQYF